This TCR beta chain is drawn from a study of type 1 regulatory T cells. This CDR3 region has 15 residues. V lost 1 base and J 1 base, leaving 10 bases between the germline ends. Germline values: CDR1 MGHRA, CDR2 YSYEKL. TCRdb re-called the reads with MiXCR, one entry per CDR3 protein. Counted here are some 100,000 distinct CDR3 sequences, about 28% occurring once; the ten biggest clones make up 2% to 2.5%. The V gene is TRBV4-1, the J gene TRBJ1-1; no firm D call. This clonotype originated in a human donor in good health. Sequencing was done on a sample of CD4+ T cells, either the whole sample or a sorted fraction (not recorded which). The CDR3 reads CASSQARGRNTEAFF. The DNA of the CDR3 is TGCGCCAGCAGCCAAGCTCGGGGTCGGAACACTGAAGCTTTCTTT.